The source of this T cell receptor beta chain is a study of neurological immune-mediated disorders. Time point of the sample: longitudinal time-point 1 (baseline). Synthesis of cDNA was accomplished via 5'RACE employing 10-nucleotide random UMIs. Sequencing runs each yielded over 170 million TCR-beta sequences from 15-18 subjects. TCRdb reanalysed the 5' RACE reads using MiXCR and keeps one entry per CDR3 protein. The table shows some 37,000 distinct CDR3 sequences, with about 3.2% occurring only once. Regarding the study as a whole: The greatest degree of TCR clonal expansion was observed in HTLV-1-associated myelopathy, with the lowest in multiple sclerosis, below that of healthy controls.

This clonotype was counted many times. What it binds is unknown. CDR1 and CDR2 from the germline V gene are DFQATT and SNEGSKA (reference sequence). The CDR3 runs 13 residues. Trimming cost V 0 bases and J 5 bases; bases outside gene matches: 3. The receptor's source is a woman aged 55-69 years with multiple sclerosis. What was sequenced was PBMCs. The V call is TRBV20-1, the J call TRBJ1-2; 7 nucleotides align to TRBD1. The CDR3 bases are TGCAGTGCTAGAGAGGGACAGAAATATGGCTACACCTTC. Protein product: CSAREGQKYGYTF.